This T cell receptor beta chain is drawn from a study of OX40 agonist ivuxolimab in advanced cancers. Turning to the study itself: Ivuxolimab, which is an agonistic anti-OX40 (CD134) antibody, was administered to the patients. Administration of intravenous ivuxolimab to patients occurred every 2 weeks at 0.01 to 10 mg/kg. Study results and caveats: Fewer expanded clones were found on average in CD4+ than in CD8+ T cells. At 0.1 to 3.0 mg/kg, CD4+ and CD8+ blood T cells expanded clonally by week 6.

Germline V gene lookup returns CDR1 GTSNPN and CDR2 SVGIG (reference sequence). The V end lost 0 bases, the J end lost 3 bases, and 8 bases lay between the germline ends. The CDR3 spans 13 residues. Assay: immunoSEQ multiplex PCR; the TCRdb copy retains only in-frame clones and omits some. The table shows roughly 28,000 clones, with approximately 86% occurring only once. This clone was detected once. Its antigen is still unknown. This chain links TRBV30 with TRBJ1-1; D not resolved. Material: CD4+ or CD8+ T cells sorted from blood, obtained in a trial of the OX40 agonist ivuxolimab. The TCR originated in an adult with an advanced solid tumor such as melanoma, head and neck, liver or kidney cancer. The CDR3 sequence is CAWSVHGDTEAFF. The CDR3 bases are TGTGCCTGGAGTGTACACGGGGACACTGAAGCTTTCTTT.